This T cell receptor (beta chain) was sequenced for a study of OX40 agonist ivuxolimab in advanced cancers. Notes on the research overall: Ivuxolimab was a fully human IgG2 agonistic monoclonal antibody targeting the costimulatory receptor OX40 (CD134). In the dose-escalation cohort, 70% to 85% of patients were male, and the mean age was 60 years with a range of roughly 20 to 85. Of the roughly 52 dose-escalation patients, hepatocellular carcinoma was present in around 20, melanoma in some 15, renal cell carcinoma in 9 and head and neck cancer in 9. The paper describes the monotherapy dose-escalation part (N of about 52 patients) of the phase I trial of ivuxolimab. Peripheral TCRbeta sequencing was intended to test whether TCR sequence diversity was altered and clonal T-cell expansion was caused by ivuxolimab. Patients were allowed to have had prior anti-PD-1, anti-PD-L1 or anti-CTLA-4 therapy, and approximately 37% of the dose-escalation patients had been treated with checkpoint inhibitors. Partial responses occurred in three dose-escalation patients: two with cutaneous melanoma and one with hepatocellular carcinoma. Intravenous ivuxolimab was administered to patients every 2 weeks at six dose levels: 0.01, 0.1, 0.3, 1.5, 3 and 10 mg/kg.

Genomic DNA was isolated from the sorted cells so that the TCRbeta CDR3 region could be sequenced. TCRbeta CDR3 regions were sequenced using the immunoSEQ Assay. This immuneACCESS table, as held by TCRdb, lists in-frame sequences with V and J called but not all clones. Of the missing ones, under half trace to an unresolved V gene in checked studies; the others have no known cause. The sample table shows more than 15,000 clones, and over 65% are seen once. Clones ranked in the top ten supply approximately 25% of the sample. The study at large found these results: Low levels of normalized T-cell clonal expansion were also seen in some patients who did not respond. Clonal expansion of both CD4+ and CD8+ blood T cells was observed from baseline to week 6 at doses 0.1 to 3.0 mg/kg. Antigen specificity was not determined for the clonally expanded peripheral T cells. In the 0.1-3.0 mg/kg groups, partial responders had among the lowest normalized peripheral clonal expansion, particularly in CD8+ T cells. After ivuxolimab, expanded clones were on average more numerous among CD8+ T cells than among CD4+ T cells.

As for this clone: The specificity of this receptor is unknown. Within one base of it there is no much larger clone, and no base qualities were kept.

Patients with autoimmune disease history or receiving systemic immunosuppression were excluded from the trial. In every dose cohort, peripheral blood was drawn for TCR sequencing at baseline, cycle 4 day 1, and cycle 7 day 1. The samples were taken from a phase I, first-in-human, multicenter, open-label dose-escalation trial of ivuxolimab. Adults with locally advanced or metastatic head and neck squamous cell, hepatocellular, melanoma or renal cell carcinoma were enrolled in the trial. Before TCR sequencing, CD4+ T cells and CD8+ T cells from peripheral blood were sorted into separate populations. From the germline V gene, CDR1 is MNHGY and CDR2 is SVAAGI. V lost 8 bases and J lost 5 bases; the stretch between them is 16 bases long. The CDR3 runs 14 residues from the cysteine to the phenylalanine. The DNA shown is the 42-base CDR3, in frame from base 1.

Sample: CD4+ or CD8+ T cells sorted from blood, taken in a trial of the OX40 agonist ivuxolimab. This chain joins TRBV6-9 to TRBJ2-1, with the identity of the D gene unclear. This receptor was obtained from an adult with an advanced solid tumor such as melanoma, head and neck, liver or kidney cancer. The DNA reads TGTGCCAGCTTTCAGGATTTCGCGAACAATGAGCAGTTCTTC. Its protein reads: CASFQDFANNEQFF.